This entry is about one T cell receptor (beta chain). The data are from a study of cytomegalovirus exposure and HLA in healthy donors. Researchers ran the PCR with 60 Vbeta and 13 Jbeta primers. The protocol was immunoSEQ multiplex PCR, while the TCRdb copy is restricted to in-frame clones and leaves out a portion. The table shows around 170,000 clones, with over 80% occurring only once. The V end lost 3 bases, the J end lost 0 bases, and 15 bases lay between the germline ends. The CDR3 contains 17 residues. Per germline, CDR1 SGHAT and CDR2 FQNNGV. This chain connects TRBV11-2 to TRBJ1-3; possibly TRBD1 for D (5 bases). The sequence was collected from a woman aged 18-30 years in good health and CMV-seronegative. Sequences were obtained from PBMCs. CDR3 in amino acids: CASSFDSETDSGNTIYF. Here the CDR3 DNA reads TGTGCCAGCAGCTTTGATTCCGAGACAGACTCTGGAAACACCATATATTTT.